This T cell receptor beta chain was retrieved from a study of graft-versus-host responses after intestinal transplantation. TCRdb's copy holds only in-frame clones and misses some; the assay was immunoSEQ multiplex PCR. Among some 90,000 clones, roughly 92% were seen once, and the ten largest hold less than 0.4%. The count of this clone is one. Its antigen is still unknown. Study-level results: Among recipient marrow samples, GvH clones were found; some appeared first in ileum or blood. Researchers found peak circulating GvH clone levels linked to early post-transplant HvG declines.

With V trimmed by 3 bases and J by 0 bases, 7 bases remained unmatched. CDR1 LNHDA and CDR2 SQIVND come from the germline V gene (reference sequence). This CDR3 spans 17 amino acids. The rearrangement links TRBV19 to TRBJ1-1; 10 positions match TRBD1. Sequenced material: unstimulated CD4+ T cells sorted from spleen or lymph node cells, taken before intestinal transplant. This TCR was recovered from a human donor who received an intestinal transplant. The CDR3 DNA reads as TGTGCCAGTAGTATTTTGGGACAGGGGATGGTGAACACTGAAGCTTTCTTT. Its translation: CASSILGQGMVNTEAFF.